The 7 T cell receptor beta chains in this list originate from one sample, sequenced in a study of cytomegalovirus exposure and HLA in healthy donors. PCR amplification relied on 60 Vbeta primers (plus 13 Jbeta primers). The repertoire was sequenced with immunoSEQ multiplex PCR; TCRdb's copy has only in-frame clones and lacks some. The specimen's table records about 110,000 clones. Sequences were obtained from PBMCs. The source is a man aged 35-49 years in good health and CMV-seropositive.

The chain uses TRBV4-1 and TRBJ2-3; 8 bases map to TRBD2. V shed 1 base and J 6 bases; nucleotides not matched to a gene: 9. Germline CDR1 reads MGHRA; CDR2 reads YSYEKL. This CDR3 has 16 amino acids. The CDR3 loop reads CASSQAVAGPEDTQYF. In DNA form, the CDR3 reads TGCGCCAGCAGCCAAGCAGTAGCGGGGCCGGAGGATACGCAGTATTTT.

V and J are TRBV6-1 and TRBJ1-1; TRBD1 might be the D (6 bases). V was shortened by 1 base and J by 11 bases, with 8 bases between the two germline ends. The length of the CDR3 is 11 residues. Germline V CDR1 and CDR2: MNHNS, SASEGT. The CDR3 DNA follows: TGTGCCAGCAGTGAAGAGGGGGTGGCTTTCTTT. Its translation is CASSEEGVAFF.

The V call is TRBV6-5, the J call TRBJ2-3; no clear D gene. V lost 6 bases, J lost 10 bases, and 17 bases lay in between. The CDR3 has 13 residues. The V gene's germline CDR1 is MNHEY and CDR2 SVGAGI. The CDR3 DNA is TGTGCCAGCAGGTCGTTGTCAGTCCAACCGCAGTATTTT. Protein sequence: CASRSLSVQPQYF.

Of note for this clone: The sample has other DNA sequences that encode this CDR3 too. The chain couples TRBV4-1 to TRBJ2-7; 10 nucleotides match TRBD2. Trimming removed 3 bases from V and 7 bases from J; junction bases left unmatched: 15. CDR1 and CDR2 from the germline V gene are MGHRA and YSYEKL. The CDR3 totals 17 residues. The CDR3 region has the DNA TGCGCCAGCAGCCAGATCGGTGGAGGACTAGCGGACGGGGAGCAGTACTTC. Protein: CASSQIGGGLADGEQYF.

V gene TRBV6-1 combines with J gene TRBJ1-2; TRBD1 matches 7 bases. CDR1 and CDR2 (germline): MNHNS, SASEGT. This CDR3 has 12 residues. V lost 5 bases to trimming and J lost 7 bases; unmatched junction nucleotides: 4. The CDR3 region has the DNA TGTGCCAGCAGTCCGGGGACAGCTGGCTACACCTTC. It yields the protein CASSPGTAGYTF.

The chain combines TRBV19 with TRBJ2-1, with D possibly being TRBD2 (6 bases). The CDR3 has 15 residues. Germline CDR1 reads LNHDA; CDR2 reads SQIVND (reference sequence). The V and J ends lost 1 base and 3 bases respectively, with 10 bases between them. As DNA, the CDR3 is TGTGCCAGTAGTATAGCCTGGGGACTCTACAATGAGCAGTTCTTC. As protein: CASSIAWGLYNEQFF.

The chain links TRBV2 to TRBJ2-3, with 7 bases lining up with TRBD2. The V segment lost 7 bases and the J segment 2 bases; nucleotides outside the gene matches: 3. The germline gives CDR1 SNHLY, CDR2 FYNNEI. This CDR3 contains 13 residues. The CDR3 coding sequence is TGTGCCAGCAAAGGGACTAACACAGATACGCAGTATTTT. Amino acid sequence: CASKGTNTDTQYF.